The 11 T cell receptor beta chains in this list originate from one sample, sequenced in a study of response to subunit inactivated influenza vaccine (dated by TCRdb to 2016 to 2019). The library came from RT-PCR. The listed sequencing device is Illumina HiSeq 2500. TCRdb redid the processing of the public reads, applying fastp at Q25 and MiXCR, and retained in-frame beta chains. Each entry merges the rows of one CDR3 protein and shows their most common DNA and genes. The sample records 800,000 to 1,000,000 distinct CDR3 sequences, about 20% of which are singletons. The ten biggest clones cover about 9.4% of the sample. The source was PBMCs from blood, collected around 5 days after vaccination. The receptors were gathered from a man aged 50 to 60 who received an inactivated influenza vaccine. Donor details come from another sample of the same person, matched by shared clones.

V is TRBV18 and J is TRBJ2-7; 7 bases map to TRBD1. The CDR3 spans 17 residues. The germline CDR1 and CDR2 sequences are KGHSH and LQKENI. V lost 0 bases, J lost 0 bases, and 8 bases stayed unmatched. CDR3 sequence (DNA): TGTGCCAGCTCACCACCGCCGGCAACAGGGGCCTCCTACGAGCAGTACTTC. Translated, it gives CASSPPPATGASYEQYF.

This clonotype was observed a few times. The chain carries TRBV5-1 and TRBJ2-3, with D possibly being TRBD2 (6 bases). This CDR3 spans 16 amino acids. Deletions cut 0 bases from V and 2 bases from J, with 13 bases between. CDR1 and CDR2 from the germline V gene are SGHRS and YFSETQ. CDR3 protein: CASSLAVAALTDTQYF. The CDR3 DNA is TGCGCCAGCAGCTTGGCCGTAGCGGCCCTCACAGATACGCAGTATTTT. Full variable domain (remainder filled in from reference TRBV5-1 and TRBJ2-3): KAGVTQTPRYLIKTRGQQVTLSCSPISGHRSVSWYQQTPGQGLQFLFEYFSETQRNKGNFPGRFSGRQFSNSRSEMNVSTLELGDSALYLCASSLAVAALTDTQYFGPGTRLTVL.

The rearrangement joins TRBV5-1 to TRBJ2-3; D gene unclear. The V and J ends lost 4 bases and 3 bases respectively, with 18 bases between them. The length of the CDR3 is 16 residues. CDR1 SGHRS and CDR2 YFSETQ come from the germline V gene. In DNA form, the CDR3 reads TGCGCCAGCAGCCTGGAGCCGGGTCCTCTTACAGATACGCAGTATTTT. Translation gives CASSLEPGPLTDTQYF.

A few counts support this clonotype. The chain employs TRBV12-3 or TRBV12-4 and TRBJ1-1, with a possible D match to TRBD1 (5 bases). V was pared by 7 bases and J by 1 base, with 10 bases between. This CDR3 region has 13 residues. The CDR3 reads CASKLQANTEAFF. Written as DNA, the CDR3 is TGTGCCAGCAAACTACAGGCGAACACTGAAGCTTTCTTT.

The chain couples TRBV10-3 to TRBJ2-3, with D possibly TRBD2 on 5 matching bases. The CDR3 is 14 residues long. CDR1 is ENHRY and CDR2 is SYGVKD in the germline V gene. Trimming cost V 7 bases and J 6 bases, with 17 bases left between them. In DNA form, the CDR3 reads TGTGCCATCAACGAGGGCCTAGCCCCCGATACGCAGTATTTT. Amino acid sequence: CAINEGLAPDTQYF.

This sequence joins TRBV7-2 and TRBJ2-5; D tentatively reads TRBD1 or TRBD2 (6 bases each). Germline V gene data show CDR1 as SGHTA and CDR2 as FQGNSA. Trimming took 11 bases from V and 2 from J, leaving 15 bases between them. CDR3 length: 13 residues. The DNA for the CDR3 is TGTGCCGGCGGGACATTTAATCAAGAGACCCAGTACTTC. Residues: CAGGTFNQETQYF. Drawing the rest from reference TRBV7-2 and TRBJ2-5, the complete variable domain is GAGVSQSPSNKVTEKGKDVELRCDPISGHTALYWYRQSLGQGLEFLIYFQGNSAPDKSGLPSDRFSAERTGGSVSTLTIQRTQQEDSAVYLCAGGTFNQETQYFGPGTRLLVL.

There are many counts of this clonotype. The CDR3 bases are TGTGCCAGCAGCACTAGCGGGAGCTACAATGAGCAGTTCTTC. Residues: CASSTSGSYNEQFF. The chain links TRBV7-2 to TRBJ2-1; 11 positions agree with TRBD2. This CDR3 is built from 14 residues. J gave up 3 bases and V 5 bases, and 0 bases lay outside the gene matches. Germline lookup yields CDR1 SGHTA and CDR2 FQGNSA.

This clonotype was detected only a few times. V is TRBV4-3 and J is TRBJ1-5; a weak D match, TRBD1 (5 bases). V dropped 4 bases and J dropped 1 base, with 20 bases sitting between them. From germline, CDR1 is LGHNA and CDR2 YSLEER. CDR3 length equals 18 residues. CDR3 in amino acids: CASSLLYSGGGSNQPQHF. CDR3 nucleotide sequence: TGCGCCAGCAGCCTACTCTACTCGGGGGGTGGGAGCAATCAGCCCCAGCATTTT.

The sample holds many counts of this clonotype. The rearrangement uses TRBV29-1 and TRBJ2-7; D is undetermined. Looked up from germline, CDR1 is SQVTM and CDR2 is ANQGSEA. The CDR3 has 11 residues. Between the trimmed V and J ends, which lost 5 bases and 2 bases, there was a span of 7 bases. CDR3 bases: TGCAGCGTTCGAAACACCTACGAGCAGTACTTC. Protein sequence: CSVRNTYEQYF.

There are a few counts of this clonotype. The chain uses TRBV19 and TRBJ2-5, with D possibly matching TRBD1 (5 bases). Germline V gene data show CDR1 as LNHDA and CDR2 as SQIVND (reference sequence). V lost 3 bases and J 2 bases, leaving 16 bases between the germline ends. The CDR3 loop spans 16 amino acids. The CDR3 loop reads CASSIWGRVQQETQYF. As DNA, the CDR3 is TGTGCCAGTAGTATTTGGGGCAGGGTGCAACAAGAGACCCAGTACTTC.

The chain joins TRBV7-2 to TRBJ2-1; the D gene is possibly TRBD2 (6 bases). Germline V gene lookup returns CDR1 SGHTA and CDR2 FQGNSA. This CDR3 has 14 residues. V lost 3 bases and J lost 5, with 11 bases in between. CDR3 amino acids: CASSLRRGDNEQFF. The CDR3 nucleotides are TGTGCCAGCAGCTTGCGGCGGGGCGACAATGAGCAGTTCTTC.